This T cell receptor (beta chain) was captured by sequencing in a study of blood T cell repertoires in COVID-19. Turning to the study itself: Samples taken during acute and convalescent COVID-19 were collected in the United States, Italy and Spain. The analysed material was cDNA or gDNA that came from T cells, B-cell-depleted T cells, or PBMCs.

In the original processing: Nucleated cell counts were estimated from reference gene primer amplification. Profiling relied on immunoSEQ multiplex PCR, and the TCRdb table lists in-frame clones only, not all of them. V, J and clone size were drawn from that table, and D and trimming were deduced from the DNA. This table holds roughly 250,000 clones, about nine tenths found once. The V gene's germline CDR1 is SNHLY and CDR2 FYNNEI. Germline trimming cut 6 bases from V and 6 bases from J; bases unmatched to any gene: 8. This CDR3 spans 14 amino acids. This receptor was taken from a man aged 60-69 years who had recovered from COVID-19. Material: peripheral blood. The genes are TRBV2 and TRBJ1-2; 9 bases are shared with TRBD1. The CDR3 DNA sequence: TGTGCCAGCAGCTACACAGGGGGCTGGGATGGCTACACCTTC. Protein sequence: CASSYTGGWDGYTF.